This TCR beta chain stems from a study of blood T cell repertoires in COVID-19. Study information: Samples of COVID-19 (acute and convalescent) were obtained from the United States, Italy and Spain. Nucleic acid was either cDNA or gDNA, and it came from T cells, B-cell-depleted T cells, or PBMCs.

The method was immunoSEQ multiplex PCR; TCRdb's version includes in-frame clones alone and lacks a portion of them. The sample includes almost 500,000 clones, 88% seen only once; the top ten take approximately 8.3%. V lost 1 base, J lost 2 bases, and 3 bases stayed unmatched. Germline CDR1 SGHNT, CDR2 YYREEE (reference sequence). This CDR3 has 17 residues. Participants' own reports of clinical history determined their cohort assignment. The source is a woman in her fifties or sixties who had recovered from COVID-19. The source material was PBMCs or T cells enriched from blood (not recorded which). V and J are TRBV5-4 and TRBJ2-4; 13 nucleotides line up with TRBD2. CDR3: CASSLRTSGGPKNIQYF. CDR3 nucleotide sequence: TGTGCCAGCAGCTTGAGGACTAGCGGGGGCCCCAAAAACATTCAGTACTTC.